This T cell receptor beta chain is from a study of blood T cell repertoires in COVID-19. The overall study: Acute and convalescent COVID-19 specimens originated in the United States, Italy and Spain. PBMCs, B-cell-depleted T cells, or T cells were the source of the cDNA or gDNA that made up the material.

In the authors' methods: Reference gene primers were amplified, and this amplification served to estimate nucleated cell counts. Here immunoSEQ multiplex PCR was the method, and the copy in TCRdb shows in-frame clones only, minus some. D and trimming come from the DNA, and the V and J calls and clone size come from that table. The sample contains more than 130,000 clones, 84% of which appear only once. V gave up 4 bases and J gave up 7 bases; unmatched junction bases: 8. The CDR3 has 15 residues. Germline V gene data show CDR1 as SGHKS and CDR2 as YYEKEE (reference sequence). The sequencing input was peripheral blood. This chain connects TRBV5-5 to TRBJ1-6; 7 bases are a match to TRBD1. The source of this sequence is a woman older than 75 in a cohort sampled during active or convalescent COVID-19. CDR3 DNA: TGTGCCAGCAGCGTGGACAGGATTCCAAATTCACCCCTCCACTTT. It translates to CASSVDRIPNSPLHF.